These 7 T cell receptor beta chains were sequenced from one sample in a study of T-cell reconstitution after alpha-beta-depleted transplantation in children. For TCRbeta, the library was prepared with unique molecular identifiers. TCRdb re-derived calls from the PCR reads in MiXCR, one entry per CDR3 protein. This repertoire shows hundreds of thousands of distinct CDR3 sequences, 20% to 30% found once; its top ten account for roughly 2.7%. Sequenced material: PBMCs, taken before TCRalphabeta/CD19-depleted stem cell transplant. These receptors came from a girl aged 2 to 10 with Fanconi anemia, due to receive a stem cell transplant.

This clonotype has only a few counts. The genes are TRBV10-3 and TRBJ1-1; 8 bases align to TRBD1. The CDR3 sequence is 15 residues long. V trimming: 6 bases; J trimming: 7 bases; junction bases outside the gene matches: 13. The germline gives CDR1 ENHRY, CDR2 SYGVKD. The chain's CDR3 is CAISPGTGLPIEAFF. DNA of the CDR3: TGTGCCATCAGCCCCGGGACAGGCTTACCTATTGAAGCTTTCTTT.

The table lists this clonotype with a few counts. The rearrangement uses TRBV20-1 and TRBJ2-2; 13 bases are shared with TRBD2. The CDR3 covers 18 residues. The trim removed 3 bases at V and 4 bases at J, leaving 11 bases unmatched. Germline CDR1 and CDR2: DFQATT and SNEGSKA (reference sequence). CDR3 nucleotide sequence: TGCAGTGCTAGCCCGGGACTAGCGGGACTGATCCGCACCGGGGAGCTGTTTTTT. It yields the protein CSASPGLAGLIRTGELFF.

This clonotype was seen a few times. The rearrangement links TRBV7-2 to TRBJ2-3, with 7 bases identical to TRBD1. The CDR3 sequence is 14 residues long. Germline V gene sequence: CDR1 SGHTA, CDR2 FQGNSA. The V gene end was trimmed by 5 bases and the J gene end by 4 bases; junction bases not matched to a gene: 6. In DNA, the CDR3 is TGTGCCAGCAGCACCCAACAGGGGCCAGATACGCAGTATTTT. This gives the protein CASSTQQGPDTQYF.

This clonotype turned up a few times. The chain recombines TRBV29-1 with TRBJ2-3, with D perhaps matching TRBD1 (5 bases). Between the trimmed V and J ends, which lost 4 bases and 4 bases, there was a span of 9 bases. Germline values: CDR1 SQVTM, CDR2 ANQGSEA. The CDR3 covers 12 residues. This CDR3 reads CSVVPQADTQYF. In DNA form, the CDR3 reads TGCAGCGTTGTACCACAGGCAGATACGCAGTATTTT.

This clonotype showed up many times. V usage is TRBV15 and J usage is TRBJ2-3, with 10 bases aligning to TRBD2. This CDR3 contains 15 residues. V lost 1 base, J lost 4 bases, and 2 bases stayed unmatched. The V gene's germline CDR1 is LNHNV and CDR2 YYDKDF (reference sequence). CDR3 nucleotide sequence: TGTGCCACCAGCAGAGCTAGCGGGAGTGCAGATACGCAGTATTTT. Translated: CATSRASGSADTQYF. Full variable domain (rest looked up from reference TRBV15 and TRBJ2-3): DAMVIQNPRYQVTQFGKPVTLSCSQTLNHNVMYWYQQKSSQAPKLLFHYYDKDFNNEADTPDNFQSRRPNTSFCFLDIRSPGLGDTAMYLCATSRASGSADTQYFGPGTRLTVL.

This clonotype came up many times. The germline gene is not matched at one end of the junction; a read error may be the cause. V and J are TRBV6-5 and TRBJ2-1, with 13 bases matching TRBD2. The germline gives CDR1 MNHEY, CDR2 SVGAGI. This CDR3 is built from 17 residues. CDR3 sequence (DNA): TGTGCCAGCAGCTACTCCGGACTAGCGGGGGTATACAATGAGCAGTTCTTC. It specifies CASSYSGLAGVYNEQFF.

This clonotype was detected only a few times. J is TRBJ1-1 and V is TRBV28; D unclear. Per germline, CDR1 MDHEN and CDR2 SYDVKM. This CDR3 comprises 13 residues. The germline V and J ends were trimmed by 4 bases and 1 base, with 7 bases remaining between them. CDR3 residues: CASSWMENTEAFF. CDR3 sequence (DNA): TGTGCCAGCAGTTGGATGGAGAACACTGAAGCTTTCTTT.